Reported below is one T cell receptor beta chain. Sequencing used immunoSEQ multiplex PCR; TCRdb keeps in-frame clones, though not all of them. Of 120,000 or so clones in the sample, around 81% were seen once. This entry comes from a study of blood T cell repertoires in COVID-19. CDR3 length: 16 residues. V lost 5 bases to trimming and J lost 3 bases; unmatched junction nucleotides: 7. CDR1 and CDR2 from the germline V gene are SGHNT and YENEEA. The clonotype originates from a man younger than 45 with COVID-19, enrolled during active disease. The rearrangement links TRBV11-3 to TRBJ2-1, with 10 bases aligning to TRBD2. Sequencing used peripheral blood. Here the CDR3 reads CASSPPTSGVYNEQFF. The CDR3, as DNA: TGTGCCAGCAGCCCACCCACTAGCGGGGTCTACAATGAGCAGTTCTTC. The variable domain in full, completed from reference TRBV11-3 and TRBJ2-1, reads EAGVVQSPRYKIIEKKQPVAFWCNPISGHNTLYWYLQNLGQGPELLIRYENEEAVDDSQLPKDRFSAERLKGVDSTLKIQPAELGDSAVYLCASSPPTSGVYNEQFFGPGTRLTVL.